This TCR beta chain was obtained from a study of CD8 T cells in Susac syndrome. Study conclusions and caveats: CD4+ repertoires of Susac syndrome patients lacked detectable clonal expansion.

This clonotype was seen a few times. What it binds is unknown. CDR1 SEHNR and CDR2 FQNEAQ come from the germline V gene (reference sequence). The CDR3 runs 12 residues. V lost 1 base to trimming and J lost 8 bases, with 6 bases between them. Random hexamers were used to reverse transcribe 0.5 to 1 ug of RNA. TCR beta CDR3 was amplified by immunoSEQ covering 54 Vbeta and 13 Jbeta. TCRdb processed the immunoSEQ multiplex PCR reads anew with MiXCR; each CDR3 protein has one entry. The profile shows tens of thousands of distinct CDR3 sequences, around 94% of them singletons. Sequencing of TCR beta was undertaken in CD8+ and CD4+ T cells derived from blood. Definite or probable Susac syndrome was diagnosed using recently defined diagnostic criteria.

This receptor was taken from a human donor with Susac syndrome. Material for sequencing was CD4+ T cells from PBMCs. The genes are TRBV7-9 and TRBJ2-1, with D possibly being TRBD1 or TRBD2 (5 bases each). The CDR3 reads CASSLVGDEQFF. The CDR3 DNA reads TGTGCCAGCAGCTTAGTGGGGGATGAGCAGTTCTTC.